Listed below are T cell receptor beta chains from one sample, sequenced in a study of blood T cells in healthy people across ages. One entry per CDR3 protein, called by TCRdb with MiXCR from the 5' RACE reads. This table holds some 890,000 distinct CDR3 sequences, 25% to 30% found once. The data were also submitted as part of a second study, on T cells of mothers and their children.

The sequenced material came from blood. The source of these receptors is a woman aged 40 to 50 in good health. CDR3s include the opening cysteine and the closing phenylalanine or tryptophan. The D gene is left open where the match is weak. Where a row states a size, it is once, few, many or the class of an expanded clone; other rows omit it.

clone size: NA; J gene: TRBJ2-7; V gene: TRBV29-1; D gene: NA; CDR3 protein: CSVAETAVGNEQYF; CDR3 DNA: TGCAGCGTTGCGGAGACTGCCGTGGGGAACGAGCAGTACTTC
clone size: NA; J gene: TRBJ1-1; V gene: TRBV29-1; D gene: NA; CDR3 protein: CSVSPNEGAFF; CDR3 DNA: TGCAGCGTTAGCCCCAACGAGGGCGCTTTCTTT
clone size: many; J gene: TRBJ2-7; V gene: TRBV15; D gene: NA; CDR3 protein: CATSRDRPRAVSYEQYF; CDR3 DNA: TGTGCCACCAGCAGAGATCGCCCGCGGGCGGTGTCCTACGAGCAGTACTTC
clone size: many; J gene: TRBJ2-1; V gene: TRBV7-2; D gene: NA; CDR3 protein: CASSPPGVRHEQFF; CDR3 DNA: TGTGCCAGCAGCCCCCCGGGTGTGCGGCATGAGCAGTTCTTC
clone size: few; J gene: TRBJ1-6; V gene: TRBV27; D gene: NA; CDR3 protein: CASSPIPPGRFTLHF; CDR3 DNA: TGTGCCAGCAGTCCTATCCCCCCCGGCCGATTCACCCTCCACTTT
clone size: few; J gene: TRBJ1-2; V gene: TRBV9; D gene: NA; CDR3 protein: CASSPKIVGDRSYGYTF; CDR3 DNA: TGTGCCAGCAGCCCCAAGATAGTAGGTGACAGAAGCTATGGCTACACCTTC
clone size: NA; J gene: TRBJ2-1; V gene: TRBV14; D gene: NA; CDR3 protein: CASKPGTEYNEQFF; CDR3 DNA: TGTGCCAGCAAACCCGGGACTGAATACAATGAGCAGTTCTTC
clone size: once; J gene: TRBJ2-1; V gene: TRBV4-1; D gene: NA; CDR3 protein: CASGQDNTDNRHEQFF; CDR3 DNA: TGCGCCAGCGGCCAAGATAATACAGACAATCGGCATGAGCAGTTCTTC
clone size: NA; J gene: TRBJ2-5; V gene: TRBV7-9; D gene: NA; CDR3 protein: CASSLATAREQYF; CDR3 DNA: TGTGCCAGCAGCTTAGCGACAGCACGGGAGCAGTACTTC
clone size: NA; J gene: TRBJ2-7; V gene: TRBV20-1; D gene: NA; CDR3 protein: CSASDSVGLHQEQYF; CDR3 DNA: TGCAGTGCTAGTGACTCCGTGGGCCTCCACCAGGAGCAGTACTTC
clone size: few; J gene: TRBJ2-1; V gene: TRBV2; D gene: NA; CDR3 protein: CASSELLPNEQFF; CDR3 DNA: TGTGCCAGCAGTGAACTCCTACCCAATGAGCAGTTCTTC
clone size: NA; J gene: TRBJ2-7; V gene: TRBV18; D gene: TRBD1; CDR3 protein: CASSSLMTGTGVVYEQYF; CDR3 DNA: TGTGCCAGCTCGTCACTCATGACCGGGACAGGGGTCGTCTACGAGCAGTACTTC
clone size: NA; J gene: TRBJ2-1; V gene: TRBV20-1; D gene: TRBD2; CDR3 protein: CSAIGLAGVFSSYNEQFF; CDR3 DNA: TGCAGTGCTATAGGGCTAGCGGGCGTATTTAGCTCCTACAATGAGCAGTTCTTC
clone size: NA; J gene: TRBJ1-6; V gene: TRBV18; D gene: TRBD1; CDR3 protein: CASSLDRGRSPLHF; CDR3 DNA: TGTGCCAGCTCTTTGGACAGGGGGCGTTCACCCCTCCACTTT
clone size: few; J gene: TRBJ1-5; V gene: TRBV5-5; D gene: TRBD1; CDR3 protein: CASSPLATGGTGQPQHF; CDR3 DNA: TGTGCCAGCAGCCCCCTGGCGACAGGGGGAACAGGTCAGCCCCAGCATTTT
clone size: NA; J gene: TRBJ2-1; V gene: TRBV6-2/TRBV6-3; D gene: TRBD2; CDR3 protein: CASSYSIVDLAGGREQFF; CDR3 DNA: TGTGCCAGCAGTTACTCGATAGTCGATCTAGCGGGGGGGCGTGAGCAGTTCTTC
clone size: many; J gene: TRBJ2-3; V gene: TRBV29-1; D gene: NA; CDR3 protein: CSVEDRLEDTQYF; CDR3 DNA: TGCAGCGTTGAAGATCGCCTAGAAGATACGCAGTATTTT
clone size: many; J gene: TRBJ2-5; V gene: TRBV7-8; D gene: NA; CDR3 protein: CASSLGIRDQYF; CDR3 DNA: TGTGCCAGCAGCTTAGGGATCAGGGACCAGTACTTC
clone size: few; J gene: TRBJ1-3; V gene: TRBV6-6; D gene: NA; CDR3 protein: CASSLSTIYF; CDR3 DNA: TGTGCCAGCAGTCTCAGCACCATATATTTT
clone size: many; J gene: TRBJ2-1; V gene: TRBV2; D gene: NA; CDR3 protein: CASSEEVAYNEQFF; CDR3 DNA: TGTGCCAGCAGTGAGGAGGTTGCCTACAATGAGCAGTTCTTC
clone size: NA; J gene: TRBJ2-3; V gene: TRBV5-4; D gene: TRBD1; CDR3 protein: CASRLDRGHTDTQYF; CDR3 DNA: TGTGCCAGCAGACTTGACAGGGGCCACACAGATACGCAGTATTTT
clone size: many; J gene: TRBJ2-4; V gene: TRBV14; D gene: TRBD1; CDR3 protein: CASSARQGIAKNIQYF; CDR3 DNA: TGTGCCAGCAGCGCCCGACAGGGGATAGCCAAAAACATTCAGTACTTC
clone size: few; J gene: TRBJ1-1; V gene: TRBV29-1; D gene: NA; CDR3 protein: CSVGGQSTEGLAWNTEAFF; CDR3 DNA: TGCAGCGTGGGAGGGCAGTCAACAGAGGGTTTAGCGTGGAACACTGAAGCTTTCTTT
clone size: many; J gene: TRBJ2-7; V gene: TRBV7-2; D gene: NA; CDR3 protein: CASSRDGYYEQYF; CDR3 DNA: TGTGCCAGCAGCCGTGACGGCTACTACGAGCAGTACTTC
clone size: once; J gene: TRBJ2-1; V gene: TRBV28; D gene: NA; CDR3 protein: CASSLGGLGRFF; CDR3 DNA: TGTGCCAGCAGTTTAGGAGGGTTGGGGCGGTTCTTC
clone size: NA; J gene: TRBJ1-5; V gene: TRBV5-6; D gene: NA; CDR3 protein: CVSSLGRFNQPQHF; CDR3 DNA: TGTGTCAGCAGCTTGGGGAGGTTCAATCAGCCCCAGCATTTT
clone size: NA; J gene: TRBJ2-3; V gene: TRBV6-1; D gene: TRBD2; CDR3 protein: CAGATSGGTDTQYF; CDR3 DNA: TGTGCCGGCGCGACTAGCGGGGGCACAGATACGCAGTATTTT
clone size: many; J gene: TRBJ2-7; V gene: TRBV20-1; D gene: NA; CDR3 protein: CSASGPYEQYF; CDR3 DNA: TGCAGTGCTAGCGGGCCCTACGAGCAGTACTTC
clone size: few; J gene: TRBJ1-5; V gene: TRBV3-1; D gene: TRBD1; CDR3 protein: CASSQGPSTGIVYNQPQHF; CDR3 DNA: TGTGCCAGCAGCCAAGGCCCGTCGACAGGGATAGTTTACAATCAGCCCCAGCATTTT
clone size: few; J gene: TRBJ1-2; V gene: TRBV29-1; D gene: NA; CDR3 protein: CTSTEGAHGNGYTF; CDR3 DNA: TGCACGTCCACAGAGGGCGCACATGGTAATGGCTACACCTTC
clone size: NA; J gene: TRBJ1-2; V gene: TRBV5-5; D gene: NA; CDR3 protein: CASSLGGFDNYGYTF; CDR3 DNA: TGTGCCAGCAGCTTGGGAGGGTTCGATAACTATGGCTACACCTTC
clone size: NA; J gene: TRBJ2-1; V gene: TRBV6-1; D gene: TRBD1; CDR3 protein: CASIKGTGSSDEQFF; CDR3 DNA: TGTGCCAGCATAAAGGGGACAGGGAGCTCGGATGAGCAGTTCTTC
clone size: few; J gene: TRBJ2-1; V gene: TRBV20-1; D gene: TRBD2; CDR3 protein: CSAVHSGGAGEQFF; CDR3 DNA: TGCAGTGCTGTTCATAGCGGGGGGGCGGGTGAGCAGTTCTTC
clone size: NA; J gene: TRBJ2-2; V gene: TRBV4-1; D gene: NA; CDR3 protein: CASSQVLATGELFF; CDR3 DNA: TGCGCCAGCAGCCAGGTCCTGGCCACCGGGGAGCTGTTTTTT